Ten or more counts support the clone carrying this TCR beta chain. What it recognizes is unknown. The sample belongs to a study of T cells in Graves' hyperthyroidism and ophthalmopathy. Uncontrolled infection, other autoimmune disease, pregnancy and lactation each barred patients from inclusion. Overall study findings and caveats: Blood shared most expanded thyroid clonotypes above 0.001.

The CDR3 covers 12 residues. CDR1 KGHDR and CDR2 SFDVKD come from the germline V gene. Trimming shortened V by 3 bases and J by 6 bases, and 7 bases separated the two germline ends. Authors of the study amplified TCR beta CDR3 regions from RNA transcripts. TCR CDR3 underwent first-round RT-PCR with the HTBI primer set. MiXCR, applied by TCRdb to the multiplex PCR reads, yields one record per CDR3 protein. The top ten hold 4% to 6.5% of the sample, which has about 420,000 distinct CDR3 sequences, around 15% seen once. This clonotype was obtained from a young woman with Graves' hyperthyroidism. Sequenced material: blood. V usage is TRBV24-1 and J usage is TRBJ1-2, with D unresolved. CDR3 sequence (DNA): TGTGCCACCAGTGATGGGAGACATGGCTACACCTTC. This codes for CATSDGRHGYTF.